This T cell receptor beta chain is drawn from a study of radiation and T cells in renal cell carcinoma. Data came from immunoSEQ multiplex PCR; TCRdb stores just in-frame clones and leaves some out. The sample has more than 120,000 clones; 65% to 90% are singletons. The germline V gene encodes CDR1 SEHNR and CDR2 FQNEAQ (reference sequence). The CDR3 has 15 amino acids. The ends were cut back, 3 bases at V and 2 bases at J, with 10 bases in the middle. As to time point: blood 4 weeks post-SBRT, at nephrectomy. The treatment here: 15 Gy SBRT to primary tumor, nephrectomy 4 weeks later. The patient's renal cell carcinoma had clear cell pathology.

The source material was blood, sampled from a patient whose treatment included radiotherapy and nephrectomy. This clonotype originated in a woman aged 50 to 60 with renal cell carcinoma. The chain couples TRBV7-9 to TRBJ1-4; D perhaps matches TRBD1 (6 bases). CDR3 coding DNA: TGTGCCAGCAGCTTGCCAACAGGGACTAATGAAAAACTGTTTTTT. This codes for CASSLPTGTNEKLFF.